This TCR beta chain was sequenced in a study of human T cells and chemical hapten exposure. Study background: Upper back patch tests used 0.01% DPC, scored after 6 days. General study points: Expanded TCRs made up significantly more big CDR3 similarity clusters than controls did.

This clonotype was seen a few times. Its antigen remains unknown. TCRdb re-called the RACE reads with MiXCR, one entry per CDR3 protein. Among about 80,000 distinct CDR3 sequences, 14% were seen once, and the ten largest hold 4.6%. Time point defined: pre-sensitization, week 0. Treatment indicated: therapeutic diphenylcyclopropenone sensitization with weekly scalp DPC. Germline CDR1 SGHTA, CDR2 FQGNSA. The CDR3 sequence is 16 residues long. The V and J ends lost 4 bases and 2 bases respectively, with 15 bases between them. The receptor was isolated from a woman between 50 and 59 years old with alopecia areata. Some clones in this sample may be carry-over from other donors' samples. V usage is TRBV7-2 and J usage is TRBJ2-1; D unclear. The material was whole blood, obtained in connection with sensitization to the hapten diphenylcyclopropenone (DPC). This CDR3 reads CASSSPTTRPYNEQFF. In nucleotides, the CDR3 is TGTGCCAGCAGCTCCCCGACCACCCGCCCCTACAATGAGCAGTTCTTC.